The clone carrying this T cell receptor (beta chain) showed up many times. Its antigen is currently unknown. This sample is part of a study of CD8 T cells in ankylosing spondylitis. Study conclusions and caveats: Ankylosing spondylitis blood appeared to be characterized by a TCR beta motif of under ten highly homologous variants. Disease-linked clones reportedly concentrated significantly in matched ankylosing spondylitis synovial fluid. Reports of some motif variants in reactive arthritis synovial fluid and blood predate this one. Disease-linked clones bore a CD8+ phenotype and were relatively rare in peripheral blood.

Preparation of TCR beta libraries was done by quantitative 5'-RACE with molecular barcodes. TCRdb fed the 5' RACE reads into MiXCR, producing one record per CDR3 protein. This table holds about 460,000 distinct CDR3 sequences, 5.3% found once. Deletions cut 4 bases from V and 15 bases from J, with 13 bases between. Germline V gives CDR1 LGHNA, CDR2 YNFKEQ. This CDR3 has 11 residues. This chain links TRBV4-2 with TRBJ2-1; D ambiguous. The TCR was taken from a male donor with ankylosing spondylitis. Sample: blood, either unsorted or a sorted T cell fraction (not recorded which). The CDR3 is CASSPSGAMFF. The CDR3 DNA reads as TGTGCCAGCAGCCCTTCGGGTGCGATGTTCTTC.